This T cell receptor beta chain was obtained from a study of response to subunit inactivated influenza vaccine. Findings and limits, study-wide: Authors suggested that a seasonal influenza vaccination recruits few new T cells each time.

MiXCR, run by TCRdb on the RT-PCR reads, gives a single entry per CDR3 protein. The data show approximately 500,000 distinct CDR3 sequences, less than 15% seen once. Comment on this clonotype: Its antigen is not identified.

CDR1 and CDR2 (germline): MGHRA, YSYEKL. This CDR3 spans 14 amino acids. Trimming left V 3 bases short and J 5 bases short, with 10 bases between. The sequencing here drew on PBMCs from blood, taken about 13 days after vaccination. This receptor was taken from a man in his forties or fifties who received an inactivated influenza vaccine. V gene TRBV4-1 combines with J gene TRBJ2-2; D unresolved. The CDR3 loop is CASSQETETGELFF. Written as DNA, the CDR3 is TGCGCCAGCAGCCAGGAGACGGAGACCGGGGAGCTGTTTTTT.